The next 4 T cell receptor beta chains were all read from a single sample in a study of breast tumors, draining lymph nodes, adjacent tissues. One entry per CDR3 protein results from TCRdb running MiXCR on the multiplex PCR reads. The sample records fewer than 250,000 distinct CDR3 sequences, about 30% being singletons. The lymph nodes were axillary draining lymph nodes from breast cancer patients. Sequences were obtained from axillary lymph node tissue. Receptors were obtained from a female donor with breast cancer. Some clones in this sample may be carry-over from other donors' samples.

Concerning this clonotype: A read error is likely, as this CDR3 ends without the conserved phenylalanine or tryptophan. The rearrangement joins TRBV20-1 to TRBJ2-7; D is uncertain. The CDR3 totals 13 residues. Germline-derived CDR1 and CDR2 are DFQATT and SNEGSKA (reference sequence). CDR3 amino acids: CSARPGASYEQYL. CDR3 bases: TGCAGCGCTAGACCCGGCGCCTCCTACGAGCAGTACCTC.

Comment on this clonotype: At one of its ends the junction is not consistent with the germline gene, which may arise from a read error. V is TRBV9 and J is TRBJ2-4; D gene uncertain. The CDR3 totals 14 residues. From germline, CDR1 is SGDLS and CDR2 YYNGEE. In nucleotides, the CDR3 is TGTGCCGGCAGCCCCCTCGAGGCCTTCGGCATTCAGTCCTTC. Translating gives CAGSPLEAFGIQSF.

Many counts were recorded for this clonotype. The chain joins TRBV20-1 to TRBJ1-2, with D perhaps matching TRBD1 (6 bases). CDR3 length: 14 amino acids. CDR1 DFQATT and CDR2 SNEGSKA come from the germline V gene (reference sequence). V was trimmed by 0 bases and J by 2 bases, leaving 10 bases between them. DNA of the CDR3: TGCAGTGCTAGAGATCAAACAGGGAACTATGGCTACACCTTC. Translating it yields CSARDQTGNYGYTF.

This clonotype was counted ten times or more. This chain uses TRBV5-1 with TRBJ2-7; D perhaps matches TRBD2 (5 bases). V was pared by 5 bases and J by 0 bases, with 12 bases between. Germline V gene data show CDR1 as SGHRS and CDR2 as YFSETQ. CDR3 size: 14 residues. The CDR3 DNA follows: TGCGCCAGCAGAGGAATGCGGGCCTCCTACGAGCAGTACTTC. This encodes CASRGMRASYEQYF.